This T cell receptor beta chain comes out of a study of T cells after yellow fever vaccination. CDR1 and CDR2 (germline): SNHLY, FYNNEI. There are 15 residues in the CDR3. Trimming removed 6 bases at V and 6 bases at J, with 20 bases between. TCRdb used MiXCR to reprocess the 5' RACE reads, holding one entry per CDR3 protein. The sample yields some 600,000 distinct CDR3 sequences, 17% seen once. The chain recombines TRBV2 with TRBJ2-5; D is unresolved. The sample here was PBMCs, taken more than 4 days after the first yellow fever vaccination. The source is a man between 18 and 29 years old who received the YFV17D yellow fever vaccine. The CDR3 nucleotides read TGTGCCAGCAGCCTCTCCCCGGTGACTCTTCAGACCCAGTACTTC. It is translated as CASSLSPVTLQTQYF.